This T cell receptor (beta chain) was sequenced during a study of CD8 T cells in Susac syndrome. RNA in amounts of roughly 0.45 to 1 ug was reverse transcribed with random hexamers. TCRdb reprocessed the immunoSEQ multiplex PCR reads via MiXCR and lists one record per CDR3 protein. This sample yields about 300,000 distinct CDR3 sequences, of which about 91% are seen a single time; around 0.07% belongs to the top ten. With 0 bases removed from V and 0 bases from J, the gap between germline ends came to 4 bases. The CDR3 extends over 15 amino acids. Germline CDR1 and CDR2: SGHDT and YYEEEE. V is TRBV5-6 and J is TRBJ2-6; D ambiguous. The origin of this receptor is a human donor with multiple sclerosis. The material sequenced was CD4+ T cells from PBMCs. The DNA for the CDR3 is TGTGCCAGCAGCTTGGAGGCCTCTGGGGCCAACGTCCTGACTTTC. Translated: CASSLEASGANVLTF.